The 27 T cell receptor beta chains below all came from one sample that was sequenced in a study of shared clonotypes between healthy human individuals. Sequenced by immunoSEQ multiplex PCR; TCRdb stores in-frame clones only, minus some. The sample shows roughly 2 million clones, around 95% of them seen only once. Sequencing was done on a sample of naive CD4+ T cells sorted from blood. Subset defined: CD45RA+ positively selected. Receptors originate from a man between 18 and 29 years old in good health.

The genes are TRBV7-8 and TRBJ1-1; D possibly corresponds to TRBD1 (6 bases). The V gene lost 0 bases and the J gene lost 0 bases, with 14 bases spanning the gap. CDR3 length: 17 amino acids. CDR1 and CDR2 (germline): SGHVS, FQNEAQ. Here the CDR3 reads CASSLAWVQGLNTEAFF. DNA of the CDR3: TGTGCCAGCAGCTTAGCGTGGGTACAGGGCTTGAACACTGAAGCTTTCTTT. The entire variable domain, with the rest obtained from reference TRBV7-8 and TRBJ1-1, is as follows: GAGVSQSPRYKVAKRGQDVALRCDPISGHVSLFWYQQALGQGPEFLTYFQNEAQLDKSGLPSDRFFAERPEGSVSTLKIQRTQQEDSAVYLCASSLAWVQGLNTEAFFGQGTRLTVV.

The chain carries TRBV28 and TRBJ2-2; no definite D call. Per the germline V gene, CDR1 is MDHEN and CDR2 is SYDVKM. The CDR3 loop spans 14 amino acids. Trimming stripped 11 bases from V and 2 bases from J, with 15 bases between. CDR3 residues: CAERARLNTGELFF. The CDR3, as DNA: TGTGCCGAACGCGCCAGGCTAAACACCGGGGAGCTGTTTTTT.

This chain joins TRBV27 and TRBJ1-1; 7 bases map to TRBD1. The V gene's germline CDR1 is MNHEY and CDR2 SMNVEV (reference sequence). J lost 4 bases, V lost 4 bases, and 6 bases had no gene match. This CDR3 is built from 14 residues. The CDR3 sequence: CASSSGRGGTEAFF. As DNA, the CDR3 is TGTGCCAGCAGTTCAGGCAGGGGGGGCACTGAAGCTTTCTTT.

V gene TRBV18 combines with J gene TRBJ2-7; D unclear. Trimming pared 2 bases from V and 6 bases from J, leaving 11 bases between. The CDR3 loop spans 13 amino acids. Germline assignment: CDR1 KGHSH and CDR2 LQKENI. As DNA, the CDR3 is TGTGCCAGCTCACCAGTGGAACAAGTCGAGCAGTACTTC. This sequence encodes CASSPVEQVEQYF.

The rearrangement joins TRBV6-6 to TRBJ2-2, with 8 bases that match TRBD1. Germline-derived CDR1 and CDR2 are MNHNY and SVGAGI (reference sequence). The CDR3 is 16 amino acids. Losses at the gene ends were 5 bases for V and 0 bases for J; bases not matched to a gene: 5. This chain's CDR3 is CASSPPGQANTGELFF. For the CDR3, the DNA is TGTGCCAGCAGTCCACCGGGACAGGCGAACACCGGGGAGCTGTTTTTT.

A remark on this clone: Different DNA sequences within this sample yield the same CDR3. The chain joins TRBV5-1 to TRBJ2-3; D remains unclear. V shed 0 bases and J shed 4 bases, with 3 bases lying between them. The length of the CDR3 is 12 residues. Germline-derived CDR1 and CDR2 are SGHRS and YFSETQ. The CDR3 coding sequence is TGCGCCAGCAGCTTGGTAGCAGATACGCAGTATTTT. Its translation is CASSLVADTQYF.

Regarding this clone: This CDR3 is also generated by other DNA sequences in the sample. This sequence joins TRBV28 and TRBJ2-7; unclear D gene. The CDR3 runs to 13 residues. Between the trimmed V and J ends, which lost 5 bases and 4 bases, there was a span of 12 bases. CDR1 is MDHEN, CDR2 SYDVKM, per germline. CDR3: CASSPSGPYEQYF. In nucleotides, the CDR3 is TGTGCCAGCAGTCCGTCAGGCCCTTACGAGCAGTACTTC.

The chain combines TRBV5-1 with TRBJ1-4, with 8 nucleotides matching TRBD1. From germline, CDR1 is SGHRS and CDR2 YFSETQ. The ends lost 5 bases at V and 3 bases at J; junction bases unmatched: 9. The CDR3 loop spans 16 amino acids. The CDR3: CASSRGQGVANEKLFF. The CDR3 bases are TGCGCCAGCAGTAGAGGACAGGGAGTAGCTAATGAAAAACTGTTTTTT.

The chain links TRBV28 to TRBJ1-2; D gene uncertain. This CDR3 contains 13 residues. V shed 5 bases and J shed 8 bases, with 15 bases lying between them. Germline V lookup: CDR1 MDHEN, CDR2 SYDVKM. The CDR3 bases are TGTGCCAGCAGTCCCCTCTACCGAGGAGGCTACACCTTC. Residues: CASSPLYRGGYTF.

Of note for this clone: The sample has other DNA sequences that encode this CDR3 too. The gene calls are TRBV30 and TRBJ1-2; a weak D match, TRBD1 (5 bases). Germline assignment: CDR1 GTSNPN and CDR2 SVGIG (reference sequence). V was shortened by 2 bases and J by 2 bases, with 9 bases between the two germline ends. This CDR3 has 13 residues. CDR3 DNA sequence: TGTGCCTGGAGTTGGGGGGGAAACTATGGCTACACCTTC. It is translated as CAWSWGGNYGYTF.

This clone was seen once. The CDR3 region is CASRDSGSSGEQYF. CDR3 DNA: TGTGCCAGCAGGGATAGCGGGAGTTCTGGCGAGCAGTACTTC. The V and J genes are TRBV2 and TRBJ2-7, with 9 bases lining up with TRBD2. V lost 6 bases to trimming and J lost 6 bases; unmatched junction nucleotides: 9. CDR1 SNHLY and CDR2 FYNNEI come from the germline V gene. This CDR3 region has 14 residues.

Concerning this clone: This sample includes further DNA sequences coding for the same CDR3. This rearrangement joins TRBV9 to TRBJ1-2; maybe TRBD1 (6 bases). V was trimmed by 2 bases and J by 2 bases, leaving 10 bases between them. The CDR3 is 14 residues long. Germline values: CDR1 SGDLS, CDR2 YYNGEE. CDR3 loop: CASSVGGPNYGYTF. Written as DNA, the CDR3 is TGTGCCAGCAGCGTTGGGGGGCCGAACTATGGCTACACCTTC.

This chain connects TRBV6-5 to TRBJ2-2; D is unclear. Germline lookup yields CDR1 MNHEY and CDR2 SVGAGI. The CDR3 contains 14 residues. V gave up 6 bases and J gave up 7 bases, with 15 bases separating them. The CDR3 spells CASSGRSPGGELFF. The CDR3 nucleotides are TGTGCCAGCAGCGGCCGTTCCCCGGGCGGGGAGCTGTTTTTT.

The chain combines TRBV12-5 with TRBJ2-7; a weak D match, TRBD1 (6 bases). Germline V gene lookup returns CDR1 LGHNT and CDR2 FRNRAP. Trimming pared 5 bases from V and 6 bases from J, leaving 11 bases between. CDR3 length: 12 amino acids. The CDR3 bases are TGTGCTAGTGGTACAGGGTCGGGCGAGCAGTACTTC. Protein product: CASGTGSGEQYF.

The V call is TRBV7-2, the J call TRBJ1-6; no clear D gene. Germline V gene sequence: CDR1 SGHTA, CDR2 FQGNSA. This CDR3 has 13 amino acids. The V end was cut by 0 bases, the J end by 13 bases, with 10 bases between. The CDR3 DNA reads TGTGCCAGCAGCTTAGCAAGGGTATCGCCCCTCCACTTT. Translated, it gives CASSLARVSPLHF. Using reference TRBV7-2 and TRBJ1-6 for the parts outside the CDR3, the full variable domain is GAGVSQSPSNKVTEKGKDVELRCDPISGHTALYWYRQSLGQGLEFLIYFQGNSAPDKSGLPSDRFSAERTGGSVSTLTIQRTQQEDSAVYLCASSLARVSPLHFGNGTRLTVT.

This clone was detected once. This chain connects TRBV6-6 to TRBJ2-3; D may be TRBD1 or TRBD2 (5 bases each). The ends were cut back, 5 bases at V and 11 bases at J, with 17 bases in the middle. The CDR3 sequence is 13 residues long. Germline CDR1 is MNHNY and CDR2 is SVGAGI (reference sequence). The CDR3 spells CASSQPPGPGQYF. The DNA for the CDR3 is TGTGCCAGCAGTCAGCCCCCGGGACCTGGGCAGTATTTT.

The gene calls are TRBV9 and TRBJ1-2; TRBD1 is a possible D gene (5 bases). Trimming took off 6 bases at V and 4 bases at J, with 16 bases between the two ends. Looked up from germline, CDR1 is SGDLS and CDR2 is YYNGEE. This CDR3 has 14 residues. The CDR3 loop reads CASTPGVGRYGYTF. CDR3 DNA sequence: TGTGCCAGCACCCCCGGCGTGGGGCGCTATGGCTACACCTTC. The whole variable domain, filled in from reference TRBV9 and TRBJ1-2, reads DSGVTQTPKHLITATGQRVTLRCSPRSGDLSVYWYQQSLDQGLQFLIQYYNGEERAKGNILERFSAQQFPDLHSELNLSSLELGDSALYFCASTPGVGRYGYTFGSGTRLTVV.

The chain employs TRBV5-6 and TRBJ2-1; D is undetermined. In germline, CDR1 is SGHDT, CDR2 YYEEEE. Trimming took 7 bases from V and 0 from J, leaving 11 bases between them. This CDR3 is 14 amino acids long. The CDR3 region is CASDRLSSYNEQFF. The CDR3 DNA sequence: TGTGCCAGCGATAGGCTCAGCTCCTACAATGAGCAGTTCTTC.

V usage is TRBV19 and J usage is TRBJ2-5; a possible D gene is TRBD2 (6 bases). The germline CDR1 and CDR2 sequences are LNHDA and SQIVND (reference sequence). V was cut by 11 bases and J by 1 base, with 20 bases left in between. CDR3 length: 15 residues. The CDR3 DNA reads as TGTGCCCACCCCCTTTCCCCGGGGGTCCAAGAGACCCAGTACTTC. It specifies CAHPLSPGVQETQYF.

The CDR3 loop reads CASSSGGSGNTIYF. CDR3 nucleotides: TGTGCCAGCAGCTCGGGAGGATCTGGAAACACCATATATTTT. The chain is built from TRBV7-2 and TRBJ1-3; no reliable D call. Looked up from germline, CDR1 is SGHTA and CDR2 is FQGNSA. CDR3 size: 14 residues. Trimming took off 4 bases at V and 1 base at J, with 8 bases between the two ends.

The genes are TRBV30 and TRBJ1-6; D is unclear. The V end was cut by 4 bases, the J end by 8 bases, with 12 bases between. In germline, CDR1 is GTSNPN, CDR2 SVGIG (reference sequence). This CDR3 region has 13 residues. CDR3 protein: CAWTSGNYSPLHF. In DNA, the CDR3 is TGTGCCTGGACATCCGGGAATTATTCACCCCTCCACTTT.

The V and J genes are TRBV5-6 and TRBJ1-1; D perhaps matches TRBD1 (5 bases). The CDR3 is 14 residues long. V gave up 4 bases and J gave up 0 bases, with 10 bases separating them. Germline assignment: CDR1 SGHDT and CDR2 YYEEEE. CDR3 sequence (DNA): TGTGCCAGCAGCGGGGGACTTTTGAACACTGAAGCTTTCTTT. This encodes CASSGGLLNTEAFF. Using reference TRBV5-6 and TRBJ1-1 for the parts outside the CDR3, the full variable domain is DAGVTQSPTHLIKTRGQQVTLRCSPKSGHDTVSWYQQALGQGPQFIFQYYEEEERQRGNFPDRFSGHQFPNYSSELNVNALLLGDSALYLCASSGGLLNTEAFFGQGTRLTVV.

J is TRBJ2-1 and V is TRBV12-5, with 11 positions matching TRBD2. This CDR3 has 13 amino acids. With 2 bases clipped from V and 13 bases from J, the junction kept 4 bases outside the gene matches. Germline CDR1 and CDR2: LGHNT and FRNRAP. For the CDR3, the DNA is TGTGCTAGTGGTTTGTTTCTAGCGGGAGGTCAGTTCTTC. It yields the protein CASGLFLAGGQFF.

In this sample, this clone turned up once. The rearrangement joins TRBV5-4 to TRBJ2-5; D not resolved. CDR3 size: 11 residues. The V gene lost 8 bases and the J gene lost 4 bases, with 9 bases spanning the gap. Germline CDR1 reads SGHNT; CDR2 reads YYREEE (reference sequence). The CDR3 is CASRDLETQYF. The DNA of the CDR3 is TGTGCCAGTCGAGACTTAGAGACCCAGTACTTC.

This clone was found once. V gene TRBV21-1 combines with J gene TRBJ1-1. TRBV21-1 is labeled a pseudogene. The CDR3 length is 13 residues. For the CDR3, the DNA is TGTGCCAGCAGAGGGGGAGGGAACACTGAAGCTTTCTTT. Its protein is CASRGGGNTEAFF.

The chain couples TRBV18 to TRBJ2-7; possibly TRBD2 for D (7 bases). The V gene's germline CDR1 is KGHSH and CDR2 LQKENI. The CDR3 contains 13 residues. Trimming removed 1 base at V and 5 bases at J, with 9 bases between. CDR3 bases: TGTGCCAGCTCACCACAGGGGGGGGACGAGCAGTACTTC. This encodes CASSPQGGDEQYF.

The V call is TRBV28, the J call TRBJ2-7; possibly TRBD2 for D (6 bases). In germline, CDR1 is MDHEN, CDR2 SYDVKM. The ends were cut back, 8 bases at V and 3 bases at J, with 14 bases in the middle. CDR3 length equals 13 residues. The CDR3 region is CASLGGALYEQYF. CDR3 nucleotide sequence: TGTGCCAGCCTCGGAGGGGCACTCTACGAGCAGTACTTC. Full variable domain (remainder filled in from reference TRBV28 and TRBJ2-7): DVKVTQSSRYLVKRTGEKVFLECVQDMDHENMFWYRQDPGLGLRLIYFSYDVKMKEKGDIPEGYSVSREKKERFSLILESASTNQTSMYLCASLGGALYEQYFGPGTRLTVT.